The 20 T cell receptor beta chains below all came from one sample that was sequenced in a study of cytomegalovirus exposure and HLA in healthy donors (dated by TCRdb to about 2017). Library construction relied on the immunoSEQ multiplex PCR assay. For the multiplex PCR, a mixture combining 60 forward primers for TCR Vbeta segments and 13 reverse primers for TCR Jbeta segments was used. Entries here come from immuneACCESS through TCRdb and include only in-frame sequences with V and J called. Some clones fail to appear in such tables; in the studies checked, an unresolved V gene covers under half of the shortfall, and the cause of the remainder is unknown. The table held for this sample gives 100,000 to 150,000 clones. Less than 4.5% of the sample is in the top ten clones. Sequenced input: PBMCs. These receptors all come from a man aged 18 to 30 in good health and CMV-seronegative.

V usage is TRBV6-1 and J usage is TRBJ1-3; D unresolved. Germline CDR1 and CDR2: MNHNS and SASEGT. The CDR3 totals 15 residues. The germline V and J ends were trimmed by 7 bases and 0 bases, with 13 bases remaining between them. The CDR3 is CASIVGGPSGNTIYF. DNA for the CDR3: TGTGCCAGCATAGTGGGAGGGCCCTCTGGAAACACCATATATTTT.

The rearrangement joins TRBV7-9 to TRBJ2-5; D possibly corresponds to TRBD1 (6 bases). The CDR3 totals 13 residues. V dropped 5 bases and J dropped 2 bases, with 9 bases sitting between them. Germline CDR1 and CDR2: SEHNR and FQNEAQ (reference sequence). The CDR3 here is CASSPGQQETQYF. The CDR3 DNA reads as TGTGCCAGCAGCCCCGGACAGCAAGAGACCCAGTACTTC. Looking up the rest from reference TRBV7-9 and TRBJ2-5 gives the full variable domain: DTGVSQNPRHKITKRGQNVTFRCDPISEHNRLYWYRQTLGQGPEFLTYFQNEAQLEKSRLLSDRFSAERPKGSFSTLEIQRTEQGDSAMYLCASSPGQQETQYFGPGTRLLVL.

The gene calls are TRBV7-9 and TRBJ2-3, with 12 bases that match TRBD2. Germline CDR1 reads SEHNR; CDR2 reads FQNEAQ (reference sequence). V lost 1 base and J lost 0; bases outside the gene matches: 5. The CDR3 contains 18 residues. The CDR3 region has the DNA TGTGCCAGCAGCTTAGTCCTAGCGGGGGGGCGTAGCACAGATACGCAGTATTTT. Translated: CASSLVLAGGRSTDTQYF.

V and J are TRBV5-1 and TRBJ2-5; 8 positions match TRBD1. The assigned J gene may be wrong: the sequence end matches TRBJ2-7 better. Germline assignment: CDR1 SGHRS and CDR2 YFSETQ. The CDR3 contains 15 residues. For the CDR3, the DNA is TGCGCCAGCAGCTTGGAAGGACAGGGATCCTACGAGCAGTACTTC. This translates into CASSLEGQGSYEQYF.

The V call is TRBV15, the J call TRBJ1-1; 8 bases fit TRBD1. The trim removed 0 bases at V and 2 bases at J, leaving 2 bases unmatched. The germline V gene has CDR1 LNHNV and CDR2 YYDKDF (reference sequence). CDR3 size: 15 residues. CDR3 region: CATSREAGGNTEAFF. The CDR3 DNA reads TGTGCCACCAGCAGAGAAGCAGGGGGCAACACTGAAGCTTTCTTT.

The V and J genes are TRBV30 and TRBJ1-1; 8 nucleotides line up with TRBD1. The CDR3 consists of 12 residues. Germline-derived CDR1 and CDR2 are GTSNPN and SVGIG (reference sequence). V dropped 5 bases and J dropped 5; count of bases not matched to a gene: 4. For the CDR3, the DNA is TGTGCCTGGGACAGGGGAGAGACTGAAGCTTTCTTT. Amino acids: CAWDRGETEAFF.

The J gene is TRBJ1-2, the V gene TRBV19; no reliable D call. The CDR3 totals 12 residues. Germline CDR1 is LNHDA and CDR2 is SQIVND (reference sequence). The CDR3 nucleotides read TGTGCTACAACCGGGGCTAACTATGGCTACACCTTC. Translated, it gives CATTGANYGYTF.

V is TRBV27 and J is TRBJ2-7, with TRBD2 identical over 7 bases. V lost 5 bases, J lost 2 bases, and 15 bases stayed unmatched. The CDR3 spans 17 residues. Germline V CDR1 and CDR2: MNHEY, SMNVEV (reference sequence). The CDR3 bases are TGTGCCAGCAGTCGTAGGGCCCCCTCTAGCGGAACCTACGAGCAGTACTTC. Its translation: CASSRRAPSSGTYEQYF.

The rearrangement uses TRBV28 and TRBJ2-2; 14 nucleotides match TRBD2. Germline V gene sequence: CDR1 MDHEN, CDR2 SYDVKM. The CDR3 is made up of 18 amino acids. V gave up 3 bases and J gave up 3 bases; unmatched junction bases: 6. Here the CDR3 DNA reads TGTGCCAGCAGTTTCCGACTAGCGGGAGGGCCAGACACCGGGGAGCTGTTTTTT. It is translated as CASSFRLAGGPDTGELFF.

Turning to this clone: The sample contains more than one DNA sequence encoding this CDR3. This chain joins TRBV6-5 and TRBJ1-1; tentatively, D is TRBD1 (6 bases). The CDR3 extends over 15 amino acids. Trimming took off 6 bases at V and 2 bases at J, with 16 bases between the two ends. Germline CDR1 and CDR2: MNHEY and SVGAGI. For the CDR3, the DNA is TGTGCCAGCAGGACCGGGACAAGAACTAACACTGAAGCTTTCTTT. Amino acids: CASRTGTRTNTEAFF.

This sequence joins TRBV30 and TRBJ1-1; D uncertain. The CDR3 contains 15 residues. Trimming took off 0 bases at V and 0 bases at J, with 11 bases between the two ends. Germline V gene lookup returns CDR1 GTSNPN and CDR2 SVGIG (reference sequence). In DNA, the CDR3 is TGTGCCTGGAGTGTATGGGAGACTGTGAACACTGAAGCTTTCTTT. Its translation: CAWSVWETVNTEAFF.

J is TRBJ2-7 and V is TRBV4-1; 8 positions match TRBD1. The length of the CDR3 is 16 residues. Germline V gene data show CDR1 as MGHRA and CDR2 as YSYEKL. V shed 4 bases, J shed 3 bases, and the junction held 11 bases outside the gene matches. The CDR3 nucleotides read TGCGCCAGCAGCCTAGGGCCCGGGACAGGCCTCTACGAGCAGTACTTC. Residues: CASSLGPGTGLYEQYF.

The V call is TRBV7-9, the J call TRBJ2-7, with a tentative D call TRBD2 (5 bases). Trimming stripped 5 bases from V and 1 base from J, with 9 bases between. The CDR3 contains 13 residues. Germline loops: CDR1 SEHNR, CDR2 FQNEAQ (reference sequence). As DNA, the CDR3 is TGTGCCAGCAGCCCCTCGGGGTCCTACGAGCAGTACTTC. It is translated as CASSPSGSYEQYF. The variable domain in full, with the rest retrieved from reference TRBV7-9 and TRBJ2-7, is DTGVSQNPRHKITKRGQNVTFRCDPISEHNRLYWYRQTLGQGPEFLTYFQNEAQLEKSRLLSDRFSAERPKGSFSTLEIQRTEQGDSAMYLCASSPSGSYEQYFGPGTRLTVT.

The chain carries TRBV11-2 and TRBJ1-1; D unresolved. Looked up from germline, CDR1 is SGHAT and CDR2 is FQNNGV. V lost 4 bases to trimming and J lost 3 bases, with 12 bases between them. The CDR3 consists of 14 residues. The CDR3 sequence: CASSWSLGDTEAFF. CDR3 nucleotides: TGTGCCAGCAGCTGGTCTCTCGGGGACACTGAAGCTTTCTTT.

Here the CDR3 DNA reads TGTGCCAGCAGATGGACAGGGCTTAAACAGCCCCAGCATTTT. Protein product: CASRWTGLKQPQHF. The gene calls are TRBV6-1 and TRBJ1-5, with 8 bases fitting TRBD1. Germline CDR1 MNHNS, CDR2 SASEGT. The CDR3 is made up of 14 amino acids. The J segment lost 7 bases and the V segment lost 6 bases, leaving 8 bases of the junction unmatched.

The chain combines TRBV6-1 with TRBJ2-1; 9 nucleotides align to TRBD2. This CDR3 is built from 17 residues. The V and J ends lost 2 bases and 7 bases, in that order; junction bases with no gene match: 12. Germline CDR1 reads MNHNS; CDR2 reads SASEGT. The CDR3 sequence is CASSETGGRAVANEQFF. DNA of the CDR3: TGTGCCAGCAGTGAAACCGGCGGGAGGGCCGTCGCGAATGAGCAGTTCTTC.

The CDR3, as DNA: TGTGCCACCAGCGCAGGTTCCGTTACCTACAATCAGCCCCAGCATTTT. Protein sequence: CATSAGSVTYNQPQHF. This sequence joins TRBV15 and TRBJ1-5; D remains unclear. The germline CDR1 and CDR2 sequences are LNHNV and YYDKDF (reference sequence). Trimming left V 5 bases short and J 3 bases short, with 17 bases between. The CDR3 extends over 16 amino acids.

The genes are TRBV30 and TRBJ2-7; tentative D call: TRBD2 (5 bases). Germline assignment: CDR1 GTSNPN and CDR2 SVGIG (reference sequence). Trimming took 4 bases from V and 7 from J, leaving 23 bases between them. This CDR3 comprises 15 residues. Here the CDR3 DNA reads TGTGCCTGGATTTTTCGGGGTGGGGAAAAAGGGGAGCAGTACTTC. It is translated as CAWIFRGGEKGEQYF.

This chain connects TRBV19 to TRBJ1-1; 8 bases line up with TRBD1. Per germline, CDR1 LNHDA and CDR2 SQIVND (reference sequence). J was trimmed by 0 bases and V by 10 bases; bases with no gene match: 10. CDR3 length equals 15 residues. CDR3 protein: CATSGTGALNTEAFF. For the CDR3, the DNA is TGTGCCACCTCCGGGACAGGAGCCTTGAACACTGAAGCTTTCTTT.

The rearrangement uses TRBV5-1 and TRBJ2-7, with 8 bases aligning to TRBD2. After removal of 2 bases from V and 3 bases from J, the junction contained 7 bases not matched to a gene. CDR1 is SGHRS, CDR2 YFSETQ, per germline. CDR3 length: 15 residues. The CDR3 DNA reads TGCGCCAGCAGCTTAGAAAGCGGGAGCTTCTACGAGCAGTACTTC. It specifies CASSLESGSFYEQYF.